Listed below are T cell receptor beta chains from one sample, sequenced in a study of T cell repertoires in cytomegalovirus infection. A single record per CDR3 protein comes from TCRdb applying MiXCR to the reads. The table lists about 460,000 distinct CDR3 sequences, roughly 12% of them singletons. Specimen: PBMCs. Receptors originate from a human donor in good health (CMV status not recorded). Some clones in this sample may be carry-over from other donors' samples. Each CDR3 is given with its conserved first and last residue. The order of the fields is D gene, J gene, V gene, clone size, CDR3 protein, CDR3 DNA. The D gene is left open where the match is weak. Clone size is not always given. Where it is, it says once, few, many or a class for expanded clones.

D: .
J: TRBJ2-1
V: TRBV5-4
size: .
CDR3: CASSYWGGEQFF
DNA: TGTGCCAGCAGCTATTGGGGAGGTGAGCAGTTCTTC

D: .
J: TRBJ1-2
V: TRBV25-1
size: many
CDR3: CASRAGVYGYTF
DNA: TGTGCCAGCAGGGCAGGGGTCTATGGCTACACCTTC

D: .
J: TRBJ1-1
V: TRBV12-3/TRBV12-4
size: many
CDR3: CASSPDSLNTEAFF
DNA: TGTGCCAGCAGCCCGGACAGTTTGAACACTGAAGCTTTCTTT

D: .
J: TRBJ2-5
V: TRBV4-2
size: few
CDR3: CASSPMDSQETQYF
DNA: TGTGCCAGCAGCCCGATGGACAGCCAAGAGACCCAGTACTTC

D: .
J: TRBJ1-5
V: TRBV19
size: many
CDR3: CASSIDYNQPQHF
DNA: TGTGCCAGTAGTATCGACTACAATCAGCCCCAGCATTTT

D: TRBD2
J: TRBJ2-1
V: TRBV18
size: many
CDR3: CASSSSGRKGNEQFF
DNA: TGTGCCAGCTCATCAAGCGGGAGGAAGGGCAATGAGCAGTTCTTC

D: .
J: TRBJ2-7
V: TRBV29-1
size: .
CDR3: CSVELDRPYEQYF
DNA: TGCAGCGTTGAATTGGACAGACCCTACGAGCAGTACTTC

D: TRBD2
J: TRBJ2-5
V: TRBV11-2
size: many
CDR3: CASRLSGGDETQYF
DNA: TGTGCCAGCAGGCTCAGCGGGGGGGATGAGACCCAGTACTTC

D: .
J: TRBJ1-1
V: TRBV20-1
size: .
CDR3: CSARDLRVMNTEAFF
DNA: TGCAGTGCTAGAGATTTAAGAGTCATGAACACTGAAGCTTTCTTT

D: .
J: TRBJ1-1
V: TRBV20-1
size: many
CDR3: CSASDRTGTEAFF
DNA: TGCAGTGCTAGCGACCGGACGGGTACTGAAGCTTTCTTT

D: .
J: TRBJ1-1
V: TRBV7-2
size: many
CDR3: CASSPQWGYRGTEAFF
DNA: TGTGCCAGCAGCCCCCAGTGGGGTTATAGGGGGACTGAAGCTTTCTTT

D: TRBD2
J: TRBJ2-3
V: TRBV5-1
size: many
CDR3: CASSSGSGGAWQDTQYF
DNA: TGCGCCAGCAGCTCCGGTAGCGGGGGGGCCTGGCAAGATACGCAGTATTTT

D: .
J: TRBJ1-5
V: TRBV2
size: many
CDR3: CASTSRRYYSNQPQHF
DNA: TGTGCCAGCACCTCTCGGAGGTACTATAGCAATCAGCCCCAGCATTTT

D: .
J: TRBJ1-5
V: TRBV27
size: many
CDR3: CASSFAGRRPQHF
DNA: TGTGCCAGCAGTTTTGCCGGGAGGAGGCCCCAGCATTTT

D: .
J: TRBJ1-2
V: TRBV2
size: many
CDR3: CASSDKGTYGYTF
DNA: TGTGCCAGCAGTGACAAGGGAACCTATGGCTACACCTTC

D: .
J: TRBJ2-1
V: TRBV7-2
size: many
CDR3: CASSRRVRGFGEQFF
DNA: TGTGCCAGCAGTCGAAGGGTTCGGGGTTTCGGGGAGCAGTTCTTC

D: .
J: TRBJ1-2
V: TRBV7-8
size: many
CDR3: CASSFASTHYGYTF
DNA: TGTGCCAGCAGCTTCGCTTCGACTCACTATGGCTACACCTTC

D: .
J: TRBJ2-1
V: TRBV6-1
size: .
CDR3: CASSGASNEQFF
DNA: TGTGCCAGCAGTGGAGCGTCCAATGAGCAGTTCTTC

D: TRBD1
J: TRBJ2-5
V: TRBV5-6
size: few
CDR3: CASSLRMDRAETQYF
DNA: TGTGCCAGCAGCTTGCGTATGGACAGGGCAGAGACCCAGTACTTC

D: .
J: TRBJ2-1
V: TRBV12-3/TRBV12-4
size: many
CDR3: CASSFVIWASEWSSYNEQFF
DNA: TGTGCCAGCAGTTTCGTCATTTGGGCTAGCGAGTGGAGCTCCTACAATGAGCAGTTCTTC

D: .
J: TRBJ1-5
V: TRBV28
size: .
CDR3: CAMGTSNQPQHF
DNA: TGTGCCATGGGGACGAGCAATCAGCCCCAGCATTTT

D: TRBD1
J: TRBJ2-7
V: TRBV12-3/TRBV12-4
size: .
CDR3: CASSLRGLTNYEQYF
DNA: TGTGCCAGCAGTTTAAGGGGGCTAACCAACTACGAGCAGTACTTC

D: .
J: TRBJ2-2
V: TRBV18
size: few
CDR3: CASTQASRRTGELFF
DNA: TGTGCCAGCACTCAGGCGAGCAGACGCACCGGGGAGCTGTTTTTT

D: .
J: TRBJ2-7
V: TRBV20-1
size: .
CDR3: CSARDYRERYEQYF
DNA: TGCAGTGCTAGAGATTACAGGGAGCGGTACGAGCAGTACTTC

D: .
J: TRBJ1-4
V: TRBV20-1
size: many
CDR3: CSARQRQLTNEKLFF
DNA: TGCAGTGCTAGACAACGACAGTTAACTAATGAAAAACTGTTTTTT

D: .
J: TRBJ2-5
V: TRBV5-4
size: many
CDR3: CASSPWIAGGETQYF
DNA: TGTGCCAGCAGCCCGTGGATCGCGGGTGGGGAGACCCAGTACTTC

D: .
J: TRBJ2-7
V: TRBV5-6
size: .
CDR3: CASSSQLNTYEQYF
DNA: TGTGCCAGCAGCTCCCAACTAAATACCTACGAGCAGTACTTC

D: .
J: TRBJ2-1
V: TRBV28
size: .
CDR3: CASSLGGDTTEPFF
DNA: TGTGCCAGCAGTTTAGGTGGGGACACCACAGAGCCGTTCTTC

D: TRBD1
J: TRBJ1-4
V: TRBV5-1
size: many
CDR3: CASSSGQGHEKLFF
DNA: TGCGCCAGCAGCTCGGGACAGGGGCACGAAAAACTGTTTTTT

D: .
J: TRBJ1-1
V: TRBV7-2
size: many
CDR3: CASSPATGNTEAFF
DNA: TGTGCCAGCAGCCCGGCGACGGGAAACACTGAAGCTTTCTTT

D: .
J: TRBJ1-3
V: TRBV19
size: .
CDR3: CASNLGSGNTIYF
DNA: TGTGCCTCTAATCTTGGCTCTGGAAACACCATATATTTT

D: .
J: TRBJ1-2
V: TRBV7-9
size: many
CDR3: CASSSLPVRGAYGYTF
DNA: TGTGCCAGCAGCTCCTTACCGGTTCGGGGGGCCTATGGCTACACCTTC

D: TRBD2
J: TRBJ2-1
V: TRBV7-8
size: many
CDR3: CASSPRGTSGNNEQFF
DNA: TGTGCCAGCAGCCCCAGGGGGACTAGCGGTAACAATGAGCAGTTCTTC

D: .
J: TRBJ2-5
V: TRBV7-2
size: many
CDR3: CASSSDGLKETQYF
DNA: TGTGCCAGCAGCTCGGACGGTTTGAAAGAGACCCAGTACTTC

D: .
J: TRBJ2-1
V: TRBV11-1
size: few
CDR3: CASSFLAASSYNEQFF
DNA: TGTGCCAGCAGCTTTTTAGCGGCCAGCTCCTACAATGAGCAGTTCTTC

D: .
J: TRBJ1-6
V: TRBV7-8
size: many
CDR3: CASSLARGTDNSPLHF
DNA: TGTGCCAGCAGCTTAGCGCGGGGGACGGATAATTCACCCCTCCACTTT

D: .
J: TRBJ1-2
V: TRBV11-2
size: many
CDR3: CASSLDPSGGYTF
DNA: TGTGCCAGCAGCTTGGATCCTTCAGGGGGCTACACCTTC

D: TRBD1
J: TRBJ1-1
V: TRBV7-2
size: many
CDR3: CASSLTQGATEAFF
DNA: TGTGCCAGCAGCTTAACACAGGGGGCCACTGAAGCTTTCTTT

D: .
J: TRBJ1-2
V: TRBV4-2
size: many
CDR3: CASSQEVSNYGYTF
DNA: TGTGCCAGCAGCCAAGAGGTCAGCAACTATGGCTACACCTTC

D: TRBD2
J: TRBJ2-1
V: TRBV20-1
size: many
CDR3: CSARDPGLAGGLGNEQFF
DNA: TGCAGTGCTAGAGATCCCGGACTAGCGGGAGGGCTCGGCAATGAGCAGTTCTTC

D: .
J: TRBJ1-5
V: TRBV27
size: many
CDR3: CASSLLGNQPQHF
DNA: TGTGCCAGCAGTTTATTGGGCAATCAGCCCCAGCATTTT

D: .
J: TRBJ2-7
V: TRBV20-1
size: .
CDR3: CSARSSYEQYF
DNA: TGCAGTGCTAGATCGTCCTACGAGCAGTACTTC

D: .
J: TRBJ1-2
V: TRBV2
size: many
CDR3: CASRRDDGYTF
DNA: TGTGCCAGCAGGCGGGATGATGGCTACACCTTC

D: .
J: TRBJ1-1
V: TRBV19
size: .
CDR3: CASSKRENTEAFF
DNA: TGTGCCAGTAGTAAAAGGGAAAACACTGAAGCTTTCTTT

D: .
J: TRBJ2-5
V: TRBV7-8
size: many
CDR3: CASSMTETQYF
DNA: TGTGCCAGCAGCATGACAGAGACCCAGTACTTC

D: TRBD1
J: TRBJ1-5
V: TRBV6-2/TRBV6-3
size: many
CDR3: CASSYSIGQASNQPQHF
DNA: TGTGCCAGCAGTTACTCGATAGGACAGGCGAGCAATCAGCCCCAGCATTTT